The clone carrying this T cell receptor beta chain has just one count. This table comes from immunoSEQ multiplex PCR, and its TCRdb copy is limited to in-frame clones, with some not included. The sample comprises more than 100,000 clones, 89% of which are singletons, and approximately 3.5% rests with the top ten. Germline assignment: CDR1 LGHDT and CDR2 YNNKEL (reference sequence). Trimming at V came to 7 bases and at J to 1 base, leaving 9 bases not matched to a gene. CDR3 size: 15 residues. The data are from a study of blood T cell repertoires in COVID-19. The sample taken for sequencing was peripheral blood. The receptor was derived from a woman aged 55 to 70 with acute or convalescent COVID-19. The genes are TRBV3-1 (or the pseudogene TRBV3-2) and TRBJ1-1; 7 nucleotides agree with TRBD1. CDR3 bases: TGTGCCAGCAAAACGGAGGGGGCGCGGAACACTGAAGCTTTCTTT. Amino acid sequence: CASKTEGARNTEAFF.